Sequencing of this TCR beta chain was carried out in a study of shared clonotypes between healthy human individuals. Study in general: Used for every donor were three CD4 naive, three CD4 memory, two CD8 naive and one CD8 memory plate. Whole-study findings and limits: Among non-shared clonotypes, generation probabilities were lower than among those shared by all four donors. In this cohort, only blood was sampled, and tissue repertoires likely differ.

Per germline, CDR1 SGHTA and CDR2 FQGTGA. J was trimmed by 9 bases and V by 2 bases; bases with no gene match: 5. This CDR3 spans 14 amino acids. To note about this clone: Antigen: not known.

The assay used deep level. Sequencing was performed with immunoSEQ multiplex PCR; in TCRdb, only in-frame clones are kept and a portion is missing. The sample includes about 1 million clones, approximately 78% seen only once; the top ten take 0.5% to 0.6%. The V gene is TRBV7-3, the J gene TRBJ2-3, with 10 bases identical to TRBD2. The receptor was derived from a man aged 18 to 29 in good health. Some clones in this sample may be carry-over from other donors' samples. Specimen: memory CD4+ T cells from PBMCs. Subset described: CD45RA-negative fraction. The CDR3 here is CASSLGLAGETQYF. CDR3 nucleotide sequence: TGTGCCAGCAGCTTAGGTCTAGCGGGAGAAACGCAGTATTTT.